The source of this T cell receptor (beta chain) is a study of PD-L1 blockade in urothelial cancer. Turning to the study itself: Each participant's history included 0 to 3 prior chemotherapy regimens. Samples came from 3 weeks, at the second dose, and 6 weeks into treatment. Per blood sample, T cells had a median of around 150,000.

The CDR3 runs to 17 residues. Germline CDR1 MGHRA, CDR2 YSYEKL. V gave up 4 bases and J gave up 3 bases, with 22 bases separating them. Spiking of synthetic TCR analog templates was performed in each PCR. The table came from immunoSEQ multiplex PCR; TCRdb's copy has only in-frame clones and leaves some out. The profile covers under 130,000 clones, with 70% to 85% appearing a single time and more than 2% taken by the ten largest. Specimen: PBMCs, collected around atezolizumab (anti-PD-L1) treatment. The chain links TRBV4-1 to TRBJ2-7, with D tentatively TRBD1 (8 bases). The source of this sequence is a man aged 45-65 years with urothelial cancer. CDR3 sequence reads: CASSRNRGGQDLYEQYF. The DNA of the CDR3 is TGCGCCAGCAGCCGAAATAGGGGGGGACAGGATCTCTACGAGCAGTACTTC.